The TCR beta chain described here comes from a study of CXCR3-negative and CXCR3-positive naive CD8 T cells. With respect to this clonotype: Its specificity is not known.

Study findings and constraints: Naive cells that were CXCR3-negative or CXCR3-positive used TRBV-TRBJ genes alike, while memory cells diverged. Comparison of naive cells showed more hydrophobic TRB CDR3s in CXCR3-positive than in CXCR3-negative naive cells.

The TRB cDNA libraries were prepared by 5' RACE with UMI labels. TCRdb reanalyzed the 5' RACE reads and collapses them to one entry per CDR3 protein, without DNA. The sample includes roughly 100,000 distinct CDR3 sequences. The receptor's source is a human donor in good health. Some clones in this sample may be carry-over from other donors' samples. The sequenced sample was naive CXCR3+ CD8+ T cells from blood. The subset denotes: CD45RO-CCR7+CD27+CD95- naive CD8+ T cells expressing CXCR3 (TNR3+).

CDR3 region: CASSTQLGGTEAFF. The V and J genes are TRBV6-5 and TRBJ1-1. This CDR3 has 14 residues. Germline V CDR1 and CDR2: MNHEY, SVGAGI.